This entry lists 31 T cell receptor beta chains sequenced from one sample in a study of blood T cell repertoires in COVID-19. Using immunoSEQ multiplex PCR, the repertoire was profiled, and TCRdb retains in-frame clones only, with some absent. The sample yields under 350,000 clones, 85% to 90% seen once. The sample was peripheral blood. These receptors were obtained from a man aged 35 to 55 with acute or convalescent COVID-19.

The chain uses TRBV3-1 (or the pseudogene TRBV3-2) and TRBJ2-7, with 11 bases matching TRBD1. Germline trimming cut 6 bases from V and 7 bases from J; bases unmatched to any gene: 11. Germline loops: CDR1 LGHDT, CDR2 YNNKEL (reference sequence). The length of the CDR3 is 15 residues. The CDR3 is CASSGIGQGAGEQYF. CDR3 coding DNA: TGTGCCAGCAGTGGTATAGGACAGGGGGCTGGAGAGCAGTACTTC.

V and J are TRBV19 and TRBJ2-7; no definite D call. This CDR3 has 14 residues. Looked up from germline, CDR1 is LNHDA and CDR2 is SQIVND (reference sequence). V lost 5 bases and J lost 6, with 17 bases in between. The DNA of the CDR3 is TGTGCCAGTAGTTTCCAGGCCACAGACCGCGAGCAGTACTTC. Its translation is CASSFQATDREQYF.

This clone was detected a few times. DNA of the CDR3: TGTGCCAGCAGGAGAGGCAGGGGTGGATATGGCTACACCTTC. Residues: CASRRGRGGYGYTF. V and J are TRBV9 and TRBJ1-2; TRBD1 might be the D (6 bases). In germline, CDR1 is SGDLS, CDR2 YYNGEE. The V gene lost 5 bases and the J gene lost 5 bases, with 16 bases spanning the gap. The CDR3 is 14 amino acids.

The chain is built from TRBV7-8 and TRBJ1-1, with TRBD1 matching 8 bases. Germline-derived CDR1 and CDR2 are SGHVS and FQNEAQ. V trimming: 4 bases; J trimming: 3 bases; junction bases outside the gene matches: 13. This CDR3 is 17 amino acids long. CDR3 coding DNA: TGTGCCAGCAGCTCCCCGGGGGACAGGTGGTGGGACACTGAAGCTTTCTTT. Translated, it gives CASSSPGDRWWDTEAFF.

The rearrangement links TRBV5-6 to TRBJ2-7; TRBD1 aligns across 9 bases. Germline V gene sequence: CDR1 SGHDT, CDR2 YYEEEE. This CDR3 contains 16 residues. The junction had 12 bases not matched to a gene; V was cut back by 3 bases and J by 5 bases. CDR3: CASSSPATRDRDEQYF. The DNA of the CDR3 is TGTGCCAGCAGCTCGCCAGCTACTCGGGACAGGGACGAGCAGTACTTC.

This chain joins TRBV10-2 and TRBJ2-1, with TRBD1 matching over 8 bases. The length of the CDR3 is 15 residues. Germline CDR1 is WSHSY and CDR2 is SAAADI. Losses at the gene ends were 6 bases for V and 8 bases for J; bases not matched to a gene: 12. The CDR3 protein is CASRTPGQVTHEQFF. The DNA for the CDR3 is TGCGCCAGCAGGACACCGGGACAGGTAACCCATGAGCAGTTCTTC.

The chain employs TRBV5-4 and TRBJ1-6, with 10 bases lining up with TRBD1. The V segment lost 2 bases and the J segment 10 bases; nucleotides outside the gene matches: 3. The CDR3 loop spans 14 amino acids. Looked up from germline, CDR1 is SGHNT and CDR2 is YYREEE (reference sequence). CDR3 protein: CASSFGQGGSPLHF. The CDR3 bases are TGTGCCAGCAGCTTTGGACAGGGGGGATCACCCCTCCACTTT. Complete variable domain (other parts from reference TRBV5-4 and TRBJ1-6): ETGVTQSPTHLIKTRGQQVTLRCSSQSGHNTVSWYQQALGQGPQFIFQYYREEENGRGNFPPRFSGLQFPNYSSELNVNALELDDSALYLCASSFGQGGSPLHFGNGTRLTVT.

V is TRBV5-1 and J is TRBJ1-6; D is unclear. CDR1 SGHRS and CDR2 YFSETQ come from the germline V gene. The CDR3 consists of 13 residues. V lost 8 bases and J 4 bases, leaving 10 bases between the germline ends. CDR3 sequence: CASAVGYNSPLHF. CDR3 bases: TGCGCCAGTGCGGTCGGGTATAATTCACCCCTCCACTTT.

The chain links TRBV7-3 to TRBJ1-1; D is uncertain. CDR3 length: 13 amino acids. Deletions cut 5 bases from V and 0 bases from J, with 7 bases between. Germline CDR1 reads SGHTA; CDR2 reads FQGTGA. CDR3 nucleotide sequence: TGTGCCAGCAGCATTGGCTTGAACACTGAAGCTTTCTTT. The encoded protein is CASSIGLNTEAFF. The whole variable domain, filled in from reference TRBV7-3 and TRBJ1-1, reads GAGVSQTPSNKVTEKGKYVELRCDPISGHTALYWYRQSLGQGPEFLIYFQGTGAADDSGLPNDRFFAVRPEGSVSTLKIQRTERGDSAVYLCASSIGLNTEAFFGQGTRLTVV.

This clone showed up just once. The V and J genes are TRBV6-5 and TRBJ2-1; 7 bases are a match to TRBD1. Trimming removed 6 bases from V and 3 bases from J; junction bases left unmatched: 8. The CDR3 has 15 amino acids. Germline CDR1 and CDR2: MNHEY and SVGAGI. For the CDR3, the DNA is TGTGCCAGCAGCCCCAGACAGGGTAACTACAATGAGCAGTTCTTC. Protein: CASSPRQGNYNEQFF.

This clone occurred once. This rearrangement joins TRBV4-1 to TRBJ2-7; TRBD1 matches at 7 bases. Unmatched junction bases numbered 6, after V lost 2 bases and J lost 2 bases. Germline CDR1 MGHRA, CDR2 YSYEKL. The CDR3 is 15 amino acids. The CDR3 loop reads CASSQTRGTAYEQYF. Written as DNA, the CDR3 is TGCGCCAGCAGCCAAACGAGGGGGACAGCCTACGAGCAGTACTTC.

This chain uses TRBV7-9 with TRBJ1-2, with D perhaps matching TRBD1 (5 bases). This CDR3 spans 11 amino acids. V was shortened by 8 bases and J by 8 bases, with 12 bases between the two germline ends. Germline CDR1 and CDR2: SEHNR and FQNEAQ (reference sequence). The CDR3 sequence is CASRGEGGYTF. CDR3 nucleotides: TGTGCCAGCCGGGGGGAAGGCGGCTACACCTTC.

The chain links TRBV4-2 to TRBJ2-4, with D maybe TRBD1 (5 bases). The V gene's germline CDR1 is LGHNA and CDR2 YNFKEQ. V lost 4 bases, J lost 0 bases, and 13 bases lay in between. The CDR3 is made up of 16 amino acids. Written as DNA, the CDR3 is TGTGCCAGCAGCCCGAAGGACAACGCAGCCAAAAACATTCAGTACTTC. Its protein is CASSPKDNAAKNIQYF.

The chain carries TRBV7-8 and TRBJ2-5, with 7 bases fitting TRBD1. The junction had 5 bases not matched to a gene; V was cut back by 5 bases and J by 2 bases. Germline CDR1 and CDR2: SGHVS and FQNEAQ. This CDR3 contains 14 residues. The CDR3 protein is CASSLGTVQETQYF. CDR3 nucleotides: TGTGCCAGCAGCCTCGGGACAGTTCAAGAGACCCAGTACTTC.

This clone showed up just once. The chain has TRBV11-2 and TRBJ1-2; 7 bases are shared with TRBD1. The germline V gene encodes CDR1 SGHAT and CDR2 FQNNGV. The CDR3 runs 18 residues. J lost 4 bases, V lost 1 base, and 15 bases had no gene match. The CDR3 reads CASSLVRGSGTEIYGYTF. In nucleotides, the CDR3 is TGTGCCAGCAGCTTAGTACGCGGCAGTGGGACAGAGATCTATGGCTACACCTTC.

V and J are TRBV28 and TRBJ2-1; tentative D call: TRBD2 (7 bases). The CDR3 consists of 14 residues. Germline CDR1 is MDHEN and CDR2 is SYDVKM. V was cut by 11 bases and J by 4 bases, with 18 bases left in between. Here the CDR3 DNA reads TGTGCCTCTCGCCCGGGGGGCTCTTACAATGAGCAGTTCTTC. Translated: CASRPGGSYNEQFF.

With respect to this clone: The same CDR3 is also encoded by other DNA sequences in this sample. The chain employs TRBV5-1 and TRBJ2-1; TRBD2 agrees at 8 bases. Germline loops: CDR1 SGHRS, CDR2 YFSETQ. The V segment lost 0 bases and the J segment 4 bases; nucleotides outside the gene matches: 6. The CDR3 has 16 amino acids. The CDR3 coding sequence is TGCGCCAGCAGCTTGGTAGCCGGGGGGGATTACAATGAGCAGTTCTTC. Amino acids: CASSLVAGGDYNEQFF.

The table lists this clone with a few counts. V usage is TRBV27 and J usage is TRBJ2-7, with TRBD1 as a possible D gene (5 bases). With 5 bases removed from V and 7 bases from J, the gap between germline ends came to 18 bases. This CDR3 spans 14 amino acids. Germline V CDR1 and CDR2: MNHEY, SMNVEV (reference sequence). The CDR3 loop reads CASSLYRTPREQYF. In DNA, the CDR3 is TGTGCCAGCAGTCTCTACAGGACCCCTAGGGAGCAGTACTTC.

The chain combines TRBV11-1 with TRBJ1-1; D unclear. The CDR3 extends over 15 amino acids. CDR1 and CDR2 (germline): SGHAT, FQDESV (reference sequence). Trimming shortened V by 6 bases and J by 1 base, and 15 bases separated the two germline ends. CDR3 protein: CASRRFFTANTEAFF. CDR3 in DNA: TGTGCCAGCAGGCGATTTTTTACTGCGAACACTGAAGCTTTCTTT.

The gene calls are TRBV6-6 and TRBJ2-1; 9 nucleotides match TRBD1. The CDR3 is 15 residues long. The trim removed 6 bases at V and 5 bases at J, leaving 8 bases unmatched. Germline V lookup: CDR1 MNHNY, CDR2 SVGAGI (reference sequence). The CDR3 DNA is TGTGCCAGCAGCCATGGGACAGGGCACCACAATGAGCAGTTCTTC. Translating it yields CASSHGTGHHNEQFF.

This sequence joins TRBV10-3 and TRBJ1-2; possibly TRBD1 for D (5 bases). Looked up from germline, CDR1 is ENHRY and CDR2 is SYGVKD. Deletions cut 5 bases from V and 7 bases from J, with 11 bases between. The CDR3 contains 12 residues. The CDR3 is CAISRGGSGYTF. The DNA for the CDR3 is TGTGCCATCAGTCGGGGGGGATCTGGCTACACCTTC.

The rearrangement links TRBV3-1 (or the pseudogene TRBV3-2) to TRBJ2-3; TRBD2 agrees at 10 bases. V was clipped by 1 base and J by 2 bases; unmatched bases: 3. Germline CDR1 is LGHDT and CDR2 is YNNKEL (reference sequence). The CDR3 totals 16 residues. CDR3: CASSQVAGGLTDTQYF. CDR3 in DNA: TGTGCCAGCAGCCAAGTAGCGGGGGGACTCACAGATACGCAGTATTTT.

CDR3 sequence: CASSFSGTGGLGGYTF. The CDR3 DNA reads TGTGCCAGCAGCTTCTCCGGGACAGGGGGCCTGGGGGGCTACACCTTC. The genes are TRBV5-4 and TRBJ1-2; 12 nucleotides agree with TRBD1. CDR3 size: 16 residues. From germline, CDR1 is SGHNT and CDR2 YYREEE (reference sequence). Trimming removed 2 bases from V and 8 bases from J; junction bases left unmatched: 10.

The rearrangement links TRBV5-6 to TRBJ1-1; no reliable D call. This CDR3 has 13 residues. V lost 5 bases and J lost 1, with 9 bases in between. Per the germline V gene, CDR1 is SGHDT and CDR2 is YYEEEE. The CDR3: CASSRVGNTEAFF. CDR3 in DNA: TGTGCCAGCAGTCGGGTAGGGAACACTGAAGCTTTCTTT. The full variable domain, rest sourced from reference TRBV5-6 and TRBJ1-1, is DAGVTQSPTHLIKTRGQQVTLRCSPKSGHDTVSWYQQALGQGPQFIFQYYEEEERQRGNFPDRFSGHQFPNYSSELNVNALLLGDSALYLCASSRVGNTEAFFGQGTRLTVV.

CDR3 in amino acids: CASNSDGRAQPQHF. The CDR3 DNA is TGTGCCAGCAACTCGGATGGGAGGGCCCAGCCCCAGCATTTT. This chain connects TRBV6-6 to TRBJ1-5; D is unresolved. V was trimmed by 7 bases and J by 7 bases, leaving 17 bases between them. Germline V gene lookup returns CDR1 MNHNY and CDR2 SVGAGI (reference sequence). The CDR3 totals 14 residues.

This clone appeared once. The rearrangement links TRBV30 to TRBJ2-1; possible D gene TRBD2, 6 bases. The V end lost 0 bases, the J end lost 3 bases, and 9 bases lay between the germline ends. The CDR3 loop spans 14 amino acids. Germline loops: CDR1 GTSNPN, CDR2 SVGIG (reference sequence). This chain's CDR3 is CAWSVRRDYNEQFF. The CDR3 coding sequence is TGTGCCTGGAGTGTGAGGAGGGACTACAATGAGCAGTTCTTC.

On this clone: One end of the junction fails to match germline, which may point to a read error. The CDR3: CASALAGGHRNQPQHF. The CDR3 DNA reads as TGTGCTAGTGCTTTGGCAGGGGGCCATCGCAATCAGCCCCAGCATTTT. The genes are TRBV12-5 and TRBJ1-5; 8 nucleotides line up with TRBD1. CDR1 LGHNT and CDR2 FRNRAP come from the germline V gene. CDR3 length: 16 amino acids. The full variable domain, completed using reference TRBV12-5 and TRBJ1-5, is DARVTQTPRHKVTEMGQEVTMRCQPILGHNTVFWYRQTMMQGLELLAYFRNRAPLDDSGMPKDRFSAEMPDATLATLKIQPSEPRDSAVYFCASALAGGHRNQPQHFGDGTRLSIL.

J is TRBJ2-1 and V is TRBV6-5; 10 bases fit TRBD1. V lost 5 bases and J lost 5; bases outside the gene matches: 6. This CDR3 is built from 15 residues. Germline V lookup: CDR1 MNHEY, CDR2 SVGAGI. CDR3 coding DNA: TGTGCCAGCAGTACCCCGGGACAGGGGCACAATGAGCAGTTCTTC. Translating gives CASSTPGQGHNEQFF.

The rearrangement joins TRBV11-2 to TRBJ2-4, with D possibly matching TRBD1 (5 bases). Trimming took 2 bases from V and 6 from J, leaving 8 bases between them. The CDR3 has 13 amino acids. Looked up from germline, CDR1 is SGHAT and CDR2 is FQNNGV. This CDR3 reads CASSLFQGNIQYF. The CDR3 DNA is TGTGCCAGCAGCTTATTCCAGGGAAACATTCAGTACTTC.

This clone was counted once. The genes are TRBV3-1 (or the pseudogene TRBV3-2) and TRBJ1-3; D is uncertain. The CDR3 contains 15 residues. The germline gives CDR1 LGHDT, CDR2 YNNKEL (reference sequence). Trimming removed 1 base at V and 0 bases at J, with 7 bases between. The CDR3: CASSQGESSGNTIYF. DNA of the CDR3: TGTGCCAGCAGCCAAGGGGAGAGCTCTGGAAACACCATATATTTT.

The chain couples TRBV5-8 to TRBJ1-2; D not certain. V dropped 0 bases and J dropped 7 bases, with 13 bases sitting between them. The CDR3 runs 14 residues. Germline V gene lookup returns CDR1 SGHTS and CDR2 YDEGEE. CDR3 bases: TGTGCCAGCAGCTTGGGACCCCGGCGGGGTGGCTACACCTTC. Amino acid sequence: CASSLGPRRGGYTF.